The 29 T cell receptor beta chains reported below all come from one sample, sequenced in a study of blood T cell repertoires in COVID-19. Clones were read by immunoSEQ multiplex PCR, and TCRdb kept only the in-frame ones, dropping some. Of about 280,000 clones listed, about four fifths are singletons. The material sequenced was PBMCs or T cells enriched from blood (not recorded which). These receptors were obtained from a man aged 35 to 55 who had been exposed to COVID-19.

This chain links TRBV5-1 with TRBJ2-7; TRBD1 might be the D (5 bases). The V and J ends lost 0 bases and 4 bases respectively, with 11 bases between them. Germline CDR1 and CDR2: SGHRS and YFSETQ. The length of the CDR3 is 14 residues. CDR3: CASSLARVGYEQYF. The CDR3 bases are TGCGCCAGCAGCTTGGCCAGGGTTGGGTACGAGCAGTACTTC.

The chain uses TRBV27 and TRBJ2-7, with D perhaps TRBD1 (6 bases). CDR1 is MNHEY, CDR2 SMNVEV, per germline (reference sequence). This CDR3 has 11 amino acids. V lost 6 bases and J lost 6, with 9 bases in between. Written as DNA, the CDR3 is TGTGCCAGCAGCTACAGGGCCGAGCAGTACTTC. Translation gives CASSYRAEQYF.

This CDR3 is CASSPALVSGANVLTF. CDR3 DNA sequence: TGCGCCAGCAGCCCTGCGTTGGTCTCTGGGGCCAACGTCCTGACTTTC. This rearrangement joins TRBV5-1 to TRBJ2-6; D is undetermined. This CDR3 is built from 16 residues. The germline gives CDR1 SGHRS, CDR2 YFSETQ. Trimming cost V 4 bases and J 0 bases, with 11 bases left between them.

The chain employs TRBV19 and TRBJ2-2; possibly TRBD2 for D (6 bases). There are 14 residues in the CDR3. The germline V gene encodes CDR1 LNHDA and CDR2 SQIVND (reference sequence). Trimming left V 10 bases short and J 0 bases short, with 12 bases between. The CDR3 DNA reads TGTGCCACGAAACGCGGGACGAACACCGGGGAGCTGTTTTTT. It yields the protein CATKRGTNTGELFF.

This clone appeared a few times. The genes are TRBV19 and TRBJ1-1; perhaps TRBD1 as D (6 bases). The length of the CDR3 is 13 residues. With 4 bases removed from V and 3 bases from J, the gap between germline ends came to 9 bases. The V gene's germline CDR1 is LNHDA and CDR2 SQIVND (reference sequence). CDR3 DNA sequence: TGTGCCAGTAGTAGACAGGCAGACACTGAAGCTTTCTTT. It codes for CASSRQADTEAFF.

The chain links TRBV28 to TRBJ2-5, with 11 bases lining up with TRBD2. CDR3 length: 14 amino acids. Germline CDR1 reads MDHEN; CDR2 reads SYDVKM. The junction had 4 bases not matched to a gene; V was cut back by 5 bases and J by 5 bases. This CDR3 reads CASSRSGRVETQYF. CDR3 sequence (DNA): TGTGCCAGCAGTCGTAGCGGGAGGGTGGAGACCCAGTACTTC.

The rearrangement uses TRBV10-3 and TRBJ2-1, with TRBD2 matching 8 bases. This CDR3 is built from 16 residues. J was trimmed by 5 bases and V by 1 base; bases with no gene match: 7. Germline V gene lookup returns CDR1 ENHRY and CDR2 SYGVKD. This CDR3 reads CAISELGLGGHNEQFF. CDR3 in DNA: TGTGCCATCAGTGAGTTGGGACTAGGGGGACACAATGAGCAGTTCTTC.

The V call is TRBV10-3, the J call TRBJ1-1, with D unresolved. Germline CDR1 is ENHRY and CDR2 is SYGVKD. V was clipped by 3 bases and J by 6 bases, with 8 bases between them. The CDR3 runs to 12 residues. CDR3 protein: CAISDVGAEAFF. The CDR3 DNA reads TGTGCCATCAGTGACGTCGGGGCTGAAGCTTTCTTT.

The gene calls are TRBV5-1 and TRBJ2-2; D may be TRBD2 (5 bases). Germline V gene data show CDR1 as SGHRS and CDR2 as YFSETQ. V lost 0 bases and J lost 7, with 10 bases in between. The CDR3 contains 14 residues. Here the CDR3 DNA reads TGCGCCAGCAGCTTGGAGTGGGGAGTCGGGGAGCTGTTTTTT. Protein sequence: CASSLEWGVGELFF.

CDR3 nucleotides: TGTGCCAGCAGCATTTTTACCGGGGCTGGGGCCAACGTCCTGACTTTC. Protein: CASSIFTGAGANVLTF. The chain recombines TRBV11-2 with TRBJ2-6; D might be TRBD2 (5 bases). Trimming took 5 bases from V and 2 from J, leaving 13 bases between them. The CDR3 runs to 16 residues. CDR1 is SGHAT and CDR2 is FQNNGV in the germline V gene.

As regards this clone: Other DNA sequences of this sample code for an identical CDR3. The rearrangement uses TRBV7-9 and TRBJ2-2; D possibly corresponds to TRBD1 (5 bases). The germline V gene has CDR1 SEHNR and CDR2 FQNEAQ (reference sequence). CDR3 length: 14 residues. Between the trimmed V and J ends, which lost 3 bases and 1 base, there was a span of 6 bases. CDR3 DNA sequence: TGTGCCAGCAGCTTGGGGCAGAACACCGGGGAGCTGTTTTTT. It translates to CASSLGQNTGELFF.

V usage is TRBV7-2 and J usage is TRBJ2-5, with 9 positions matching TRBD2. Germline-derived CDR1 and CDR2 are SGHTA and FQGNSA. This CDR3 region has 17 residues. V was clipped by 1 base and J by 1 base; unmatched bases: 7. CDR3 in DNA: TGTGCCAGCAGCTTAGGGCTAGCGGGGACGCCCCAAGAGACCCAGTACTTC. Protein product: CASSLGLAGTPQETQYF.

The chain is built from TRBV19 and TRBJ1-2, with D maybe TRBD1 (6 bases). This CDR3 contains 14 residues. Looked up from germline, CDR1 is LNHDA and CDR2 is SQIVND (reference sequence). V was clipped by 1 base and J by 4 bases, with 10 bases between them. The CDR3: CASSIVQGAYGYTF. DNA for the CDR3: TGTGCCAGTAGTATAGTACAGGGAGCCTATGGCTACACCTTC.

The J gene is TRBJ2-1, the V gene TRBV11-2; the D gene is possibly TRBD1 (5 bases). Germline CDR1 reads SGHAT; CDR2 reads FQNNGV. The CDR3 sequence is 19 residues long. Trimming shortened V by 4 bases and J by 5 bases, and 27 bases separated the two germline ends. CDR3 DNA sequence: TGTGCCAGCAGCTCCCCCATGGGGCAGTCGCGACCTTGGGACAATGAGCAGTTCTTC. Protein product: CASSSPMGQSRPWDNEQFF.

The CDR3 DNA is TGTGCCAGCTCACCCCTCGGGGAGCAAGAGACCCAGTACTTC. Its protein is CASSPLGEQETQYF. The chain joins TRBV18 to TRBJ2-5; maybe TRBD2 (5 bases). Trimming shortened V by 3 bases and J by 2 bases, and 10 bases separated the two germline ends. This CDR3 has 14 amino acids. Germline V CDR1 and CDR2: KGHSH, LQKENI.

The chain uses TRBV7-8 and TRBJ2-1, with a possible D match to TRBD2 (5 bases). Trimming left V 5 bases short and J 1 base short, with 12 bases between. The V gene's germline CDR1 is SGHVS and CDR2 FQNEAQ. The CDR3 runs 15 residues. The DNA for the CDR3 is TGTGCCAGCAGCGTTAGCGATGGGTCCTACAATGAGCAGTTCTTC. Protein product: CASSVSDGSYNEQFF.

This clone occurred many times. The chain has TRBV27 and TRBJ2-7; 7 bases line up with TRBD2. This CDR3 region has 15 residues. The germline CDR1 and CDR2 sequences are MNHEY and SMNVEV (reference sequence). The V segment lost 4 bases and the J segment 5 bases; nucleotides outside the gene matches: 11. The CDR3 DNA is TGTGCCAGCAGTTCCATAGCGGGTGGAAGGCACGAGCAGTACTTC. Its protein product is CASSSIAGGRHEQYF.

The CDR3 nucleotides read TGTGCCAGGATACAGGTTTACTCCTACGAGCAGTACTTC. Translation gives CARIQVYSYEQYF. This chain links TRBV19 with TRBJ2-7, with D perhaps TRBD1 (5 bases). The CDR3 is 13 residues long. Deletions cut 9 bases from V and 0 bases from J, with 12 bases between. Germline CDR1 and CDR2: LNHDA and SQIVND (reference sequence).

This clone has a single count. The chain employs TRBV6-4 and TRBJ1-6; 8 bases agree with TRBD1. The CDR3 length is 13 residues. CDR1 is MRHNA and CDR2 is SNTAGT in the germline V gene. Germline trimming cut 6 bases from V and 9 bases from J; bases unmatched to any gene: 4. Here the CDR3 DNA reads TGTGCCAGCAGCATTACAGGGGGTTCACCCCTCCACTTT. This encodes CASSITGGSPLHF.

V is TRBV2 and J is TRBJ2-5; D not certain. Trimming shortened V by 4 bases and J by 4 bases, and 10 bases separated the two germline ends. CDR3 size: 13 residues. Germline V gene sequence: CDR1 SNHLY, CDR2 FYNNEI. Here the CDR3 DNA reads TGTGCCAGCAGTGGAGTGAATGGAGAGACCCAGTACTTC. Translated, it gives CASSGVNGETQYF.

The chain employs TRBV19 and TRBJ1-1; tentative D call: TRBD1 (5 bases). V lost 8 bases, J lost 1 base, and 29 bases lay in between. CDR3 length: 19 amino acids. CDR1 is LNHDA, CDR2 SQIVND, per germline (reference sequence). The CDR3 protein is CASLGGRRGLFSENTEAFF. The CDR3 DNA follows: TGTGCCAGTCTTGGGGGGAGGAGGGGTCTGTTTTCGGAGAACACTGAAGCTTTCTTT.

The chain joins TRBV19 to TRBJ1-3; D remains unclear. Germline V CDR1 and CDR2: LNHDA, SQIVND (reference sequence). V was clipped by 3 bases and J by 0 bases, with 6 bases between them. The CDR3 is 14 residues long. The CDR3 DNA reads as TGTGCCAGTAGTATTGGCCGCTCTGGAAACACCATATATTTT. It is translated as CASSIGRSGNTIYF.

The gene calls are TRBV24-1 and TRBJ1-5; TRBD1 aligns across 9 bases. V gave up 4 bases and J gave up 4 bases; unmatched junction bases: 4. CDR1 is KGHDR and CDR2 is SFDVKD in the germline V gene. The CDR3 spans 15 residues. The CDR3 is CATSESGTGNQPQHF. The CDR3 DNA is TGTGCCACCAGTGAGTCCGGGACAGGGAATCAGCCCCAGCATTTT.

The chain combines TRBV2 with TRBJ2-7; 10 nucleotides agree with TRBD1. Unmatched junction bases numbered 3, after V lost 7 bases and J lost 3 bases. Germline loops: CDR1 SNHLY, CDR2 FYNNEI. This CDR3 has 13 amino acids. The CDR3 sequence is CASKGTGVYEQYF. For the CDR3, the DNA is TGTGCCAGCAAAGGGACAGGGGTCTACGAGCAGTACTTC.

The chain employs TRBV19 and TRBJ2-1; 12 nucleotides agree with TRBD2. In germline, CDR1 is LNHDA, CDR2 SQIVND (reference sequence). The V and J ends lost 4 bases and 6 bases, in that order; junction bases with no gene match: 1. The CDR3 has 14 residues. CDR3 DNA sequence: TGTGCCAGTAGTACGGGACTAGCGGGCAATGAGCAGTTCTTC. Its protein is CASSTGLAGNEQFF.

J is TRBJ2-1 and V is TRBV24-1, with 10 bases identical to TRBD2. Germline assignment: CDR1 KGHDR and CDR2 SFDVKD. There are 14 residues in the CDR3. With 4 bases clipped from V and 9 bases from J, the junction kept 5 bases outside the gene matches. CDR3 residues: CATSEAGGKGEQFF. In DNA, the CDR3 is TGTGCCACCAGTGAAGCGGGAGGGAAGGGTGAGCAGTTCTTC.

This chain connects TRBV27 to TRBJ1-2, with TRBD1 as a possible D gene (6 bases). CDR1 and CDR2 from the germline V gene are MNHEY and SMNVEV (reference sequence). Trimming shortened V by 2 bases and J by 6 bases, and 10 bases separated the two germline ends. This CDR3 is built from 13 residues. CDR3 sequence (DNA): TGTGCCAGCAGTTTAAGTGGGGGCAATGGCTACACCTTC. Its translation is CASSLSGGNGYTF.

The chain employs TRBV6-5 and TRBJ1-1; D may be TRBD1 (6 bases). V was pared by 6 bases and J by 5 bases, with 13 bases between. CDR3 length equals 13 residues. CDR1 is MNHEY, CDR2 SVGAGI, per germline. This chain's CDR3 is CASSERGQTEAFF. The DNA of the CDR3 is TGTGCCAGCAGCGAGCGGGGGCAGACTGAAGCTTTCTTT.

V gene TRBV7-2 combines with J gene TRBJ2-5; D perhaps matches TRBD2 (5 bases). Trimming took off 1 base at V and 5 bases at J, with 11 bases between the two ends. Germline assignment: CDR1 SGHTA and CDR2 FQGNSA. The CDR3 has 14 residues. The chain's CDR3 is CASSLGGVQETQYF. The DNA for the CDR3 is TGTGCCAGCAGCTTAGGGGGAGTTCAGGAGACCCAGTACTTC.